This T cell receptor (beta chain) was captured by sequencing in a study of T cell repertoires in ileal Crohn's disease. Across the study: At surgery, 35% of patients smoked, with median disease duration approximately 7.3 years. All patients had surgery for stricturing (about 60%) or penetrating (39%) disease. About half of patients got postoperative therapy: about a dozen thiopurines, around 20 anti-TNF.

Clones were sequenced by immunoSEQ multiplex PCR, and TCRdb holds only the in-frame ones, with some missing. The sample carries around 5,000 clones, approximately 80% recorded once. Regarding the study as a whole: Clonality above 26.8% at surgery always came with endoscopic recurrence.

With respect to this clone: Its antigen is as yet unknown.

The receptor's source is an adult with Crohn's disease. Sequencing was performed on ileal tissue.

CDR3 DNA sequence: TGTGCCAGCAGTTACTCGAGGATAGCTGGGGCCAACGTCCTGACTTTC. Protein: CASSYSRIAGANVLTF. The gene calls are TRBV6-5 and TRBJ2-6, with D unclear. V was cut by 0 bases and J by 2 bases, with 8 bases left in between. The CDR3 is 16 residues long. Germline-derived CDR1 and CDR2 are MNHEY and SVGAGI.